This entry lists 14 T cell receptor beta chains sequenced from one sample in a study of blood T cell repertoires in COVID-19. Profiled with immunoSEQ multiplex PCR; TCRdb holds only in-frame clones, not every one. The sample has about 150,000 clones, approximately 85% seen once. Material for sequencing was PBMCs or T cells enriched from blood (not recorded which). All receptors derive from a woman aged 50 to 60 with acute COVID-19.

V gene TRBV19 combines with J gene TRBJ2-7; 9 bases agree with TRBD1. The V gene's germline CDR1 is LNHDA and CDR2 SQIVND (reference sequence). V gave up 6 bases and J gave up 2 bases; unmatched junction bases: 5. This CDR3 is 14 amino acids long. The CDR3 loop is CASRTGTGTYEQYF. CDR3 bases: TGTGCCAGTAGAACCGGGACAGGGACCTACGAGCAGTACTTC.

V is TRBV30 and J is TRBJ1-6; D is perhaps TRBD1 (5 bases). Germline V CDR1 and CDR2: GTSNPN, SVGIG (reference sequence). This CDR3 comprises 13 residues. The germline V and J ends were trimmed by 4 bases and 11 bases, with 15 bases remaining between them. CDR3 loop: CAWTGTQGAPLHF. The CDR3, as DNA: TGTGCCTGGACCGGGACTCAGGGTGCACCCCTCCACTTT.

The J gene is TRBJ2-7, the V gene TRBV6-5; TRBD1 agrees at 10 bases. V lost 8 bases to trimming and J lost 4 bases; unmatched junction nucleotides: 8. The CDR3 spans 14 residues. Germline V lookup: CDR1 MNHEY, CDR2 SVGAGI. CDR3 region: CASGKPGQGYEQYF. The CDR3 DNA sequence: TGTGCCAGCGGGAAACCGGGACAGGGGTACGAGCAGTACTTC.

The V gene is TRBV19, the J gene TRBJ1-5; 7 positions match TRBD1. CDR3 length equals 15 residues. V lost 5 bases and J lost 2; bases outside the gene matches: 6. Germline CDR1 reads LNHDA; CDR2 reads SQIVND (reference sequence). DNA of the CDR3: TGTGCCAGTAGTTCGGGCACAGGGGGCAATCAGCCCCAGCATTTT. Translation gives CASSSGTGGNQPQHF. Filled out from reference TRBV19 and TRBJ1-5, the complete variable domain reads DGGITQSPKYLFRKEGQNVTLSCEQNLNHDAMYWYRQDPGQGLRLIYYSQIVNDFQKGDIAEGYSVSREKKESFPLTVTSAQKNPTAFYLCASSSGTGGNQPQHFGDGTRLSIL.

The CDR3 reads CASSSPGGYEQYF. The CDR3 DNA follows: TGTGCCAGCAGTTCACCCGGGGGGTACGAGCAGTACTTC. The rearrangement uses TRBV12-3 or TRBV12-4 and TRBJ2-7, with 7 bases aligning to TRBD2. J gave up 4 bases and V 4 bases, and 4 bases lay outside the gene matches. The CDR3 totals 13 residues.

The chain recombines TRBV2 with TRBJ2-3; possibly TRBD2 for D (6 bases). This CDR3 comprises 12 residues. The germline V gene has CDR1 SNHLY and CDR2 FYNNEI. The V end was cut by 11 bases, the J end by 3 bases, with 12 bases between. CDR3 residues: CAATSSTDTQYF. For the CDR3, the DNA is TGTGCCGCGACTAGTTCAACAGATACGCAGTATTTT.

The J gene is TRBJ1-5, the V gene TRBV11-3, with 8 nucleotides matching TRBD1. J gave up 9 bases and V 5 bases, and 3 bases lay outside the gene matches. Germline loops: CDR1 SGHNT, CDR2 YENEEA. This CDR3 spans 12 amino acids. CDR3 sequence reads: CASSEQGGPQHF. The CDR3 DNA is TGTGCCAGCAGCGAACAGGGGGGGCCCCAGCATTTT.

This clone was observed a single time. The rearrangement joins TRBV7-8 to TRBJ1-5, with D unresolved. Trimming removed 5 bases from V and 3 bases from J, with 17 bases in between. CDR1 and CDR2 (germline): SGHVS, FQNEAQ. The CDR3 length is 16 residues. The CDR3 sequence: CASSGERVGTNQPQHF. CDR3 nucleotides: TGTGCCAGCAGCGGAGAGAGGGTCGGAACCAATCAGCCCCAGCATTTT.

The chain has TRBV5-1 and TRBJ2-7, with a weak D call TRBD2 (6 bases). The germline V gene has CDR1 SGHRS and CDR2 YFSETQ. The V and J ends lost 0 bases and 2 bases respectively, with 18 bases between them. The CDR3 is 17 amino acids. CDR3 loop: CASSLEGRGPPPYEQYF. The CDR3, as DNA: TGCGCCAGCAGCTTGGAAGGGCGGGGCCCTCCCCCCTACGAGCAGTACTTC.

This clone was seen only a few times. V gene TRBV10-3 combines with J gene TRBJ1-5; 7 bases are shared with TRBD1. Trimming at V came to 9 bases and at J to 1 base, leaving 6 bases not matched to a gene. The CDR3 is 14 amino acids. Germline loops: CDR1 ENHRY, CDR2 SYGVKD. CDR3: CAISDRESNQPQHF. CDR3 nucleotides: TGTGCCATTTCCGACAGGGAGAGCAATCAGCCCCAGCATTTT.

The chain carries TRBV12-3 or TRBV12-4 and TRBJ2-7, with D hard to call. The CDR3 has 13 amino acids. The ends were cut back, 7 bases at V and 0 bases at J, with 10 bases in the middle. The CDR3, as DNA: TGTGCCAGCACCCACGCAGTCTCCTACGAGCAGTACTTC. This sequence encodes CASTHAVSYEQYF.

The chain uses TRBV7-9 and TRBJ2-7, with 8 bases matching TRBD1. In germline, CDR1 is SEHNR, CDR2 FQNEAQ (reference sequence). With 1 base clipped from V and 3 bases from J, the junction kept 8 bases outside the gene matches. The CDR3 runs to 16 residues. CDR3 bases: TGTGCCAGCAGCTTAGTTGGGGGTGACAGGGGCTACGAGCAGTACTTC. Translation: CASSLVGGDRGYEQYF.

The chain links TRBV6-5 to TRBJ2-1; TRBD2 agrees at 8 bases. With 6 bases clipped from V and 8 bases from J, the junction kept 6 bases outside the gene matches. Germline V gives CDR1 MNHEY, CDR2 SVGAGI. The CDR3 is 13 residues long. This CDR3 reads CASRTSVGHEQFF. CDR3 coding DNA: TGTGCCAGCAGGACTAGCGTGGGCCATGAGCAGTTCTTC.

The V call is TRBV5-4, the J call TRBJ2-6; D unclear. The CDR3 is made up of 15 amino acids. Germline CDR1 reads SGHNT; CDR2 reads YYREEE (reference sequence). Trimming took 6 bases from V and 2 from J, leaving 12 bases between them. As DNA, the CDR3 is TGTGCCAGCACCGAGATTTTCACTGGGGCCAACGTCCTGACTTTC. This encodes CASTEIFTGANVLTF.